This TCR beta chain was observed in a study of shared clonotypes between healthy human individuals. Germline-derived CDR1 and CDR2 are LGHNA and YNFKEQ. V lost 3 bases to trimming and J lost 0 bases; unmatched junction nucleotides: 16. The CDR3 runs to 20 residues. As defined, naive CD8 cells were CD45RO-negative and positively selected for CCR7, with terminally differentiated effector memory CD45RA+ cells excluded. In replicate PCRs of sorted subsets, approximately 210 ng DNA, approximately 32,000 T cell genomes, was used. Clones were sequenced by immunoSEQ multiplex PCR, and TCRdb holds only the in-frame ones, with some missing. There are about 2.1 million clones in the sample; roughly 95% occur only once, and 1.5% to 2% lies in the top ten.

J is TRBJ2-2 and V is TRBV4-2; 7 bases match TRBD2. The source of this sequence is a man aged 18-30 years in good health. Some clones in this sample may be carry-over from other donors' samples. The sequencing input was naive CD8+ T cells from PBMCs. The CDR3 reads CASSQLVKRGQFANTGELFF. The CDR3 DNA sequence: TGTGCCAGCAGCCAGCTCGTGAAGCGGGGCCAGTTCGCGAACACCGGGGAGCTGTTTTTT.